The T cell receptor (beta chain) described here comes from a study of shared clonotypes between healthy human individuals. Study conclusions and caveats: Four donors held about 5% of naive CD4 clonotypes in common. Some clonotypes were shared by all four sorted-subset donors, while others were not shared. The non-shared ones had lower generation probabilities than the shared ones. Naive subsets tended to show greater estimated richness than memory subsets.

Points on this clone: Antigen specificity is unknown.

The repertoire was sequenced with immunoSEQ multiplex PCR; TCRdb's copy has only in-frame clones and lacks some. This sample has a few million clones, with 90% to 96% found just once. Germline-derived CDR1 and CDR2 are MNHNS and SASEGT. Trimming at V came to 10 bases and at J to 3 bases, leaving 8 bases not matched to a gene. The CDR3 is 14 amino acids. The chain employs TRBV6-1 and TRBJ2-7; 11 bases fit TRBD1. The sequenced sample was naive CD4+ T cells sorted from blood. The subset here: CD45RA+ positively selected. The TCR originated in a man aged 18 to 29 in good health. The CDR3 DNA reads TGTGCCATCCGTGCCGGGACAGGGGGCTACGAGCAGTACTTC. Residues: CAIRAGTGGYEQYF.